These T cell receptor beta chains were read from a single sample in a study of T-cell reconstitution after alpha-beta-depleted transplantation in children. TCRdb re-called the PCR reads with MiXCR, one entry per CDR3 protein. The data contain 190,000 or so distinct CDR3 sequences, more than 6.5% of them singletons. Specimen: PBMCs from the stem cell graft donor, collected from the stem cell graft. All receptors derive from a human donor who donated a stem cell graft to a child with Wiskott-Aldrich syndrome. Both conserved end residues are part of each CDR3. For some rows the clone size is stated as once, few or many, or as a class when expanded; others skip it.

>TRBJ1-1|many|14|TRBV12-3/TRBV12-4
CASSLQGSNTEAFF
>TRBJ1-1|many|12|TRBV11-2
CASCRGNTEAFF
>TRBJ2-5|many|14|TRBV29-1
CSVEDRAGVETQYF
>TRBJ2-3|-|20|TRBV10-3
CAISESKELKQPPGTDTQYF
>TRBJ1-1|many|12|TRBV7-9
CASSLGGPEAFF
>TRBJ1-2|few|14|TRBV19
CASSKEALPYGYTF
>TRBJ1-4|few|16|TRBV5-1
CASSHGQGWTNEKLFF
>TRBJ2-7|many|14|TRBV18
CASSPPSGVYEQYF
>TRBJ1-2|-|13|TRBV29-1
CSVEDLGGNGYTF
>TRBJ2-1|many|16|TRBV27
CASSRLAGGFFNEQFF
>TRBJ1-1|-|16|TRBV4-1
CASSQVSAGMNTEAFF
>TRBJ2-7|many|12|TRBV11-2
CASSTGQYEQYF
>TRBJ1-4|many|15|TRBV12-3/TRBV12-4
CASSLGGRDNEKLFF
>TRBJ1-2|many|12|TRBV6-5
CASSTENYGYTF
>TRBJ1-2|many|13|TRBV12-3/TRBV12-4
CASSLPGHYGYTF
>TRBJ1-2|many|13|TRBV6-5
CASRLGQEYGYTF
>TRBJ1-2|many|12|TRBV9
CASSLGPGKYTF
>TRBJ2-3|-|12|TRBV6-1
CASSEAFYTQYF
>TRBJ2-5|few|16|TRBV5-6
CASSLVVRGIQETQYF
>TRBJ1-5|many|12|TRBV20-1
CSARAFNQPQHF
>TRBJ1-1|many|15|TRBV20-1
CSARDQGQMNTEAFF
>TRBJ1-5|few|14|TRBV28
CASSLYTNNQPQHF
>TRBJ2-6|many|15|TRBV6-5
CASSYLTREANVLTF
>TRBJ2-5|many|14|TRBV5-1
CASSRPGAQETQYF
>TRBJ2-1|many|16|TRBV27
CASSYSGGLVYNEQFF
>TRBJ1-2|few|15|TRBV7-9
CASSPRQGPHYGYTF
>TRBJ2-7|-|10|TRBV2
CASTTWEQYF